This TCR beta chain was captured in a study of T cell responses to AZD1222 COVID-19 vaccine. Overall study results and limits: At baseline, just a handful of AZD1222 recipients tested seropositive. CD4 TCRs covered the whole spike, strongest at regions 160-218 and 743-854.

Per the germline V gene, CDR1 is MNHEY and CDR2 is SMNVEV (reference sequence). This CDR3 comprises 13 residues. V lost 5 bases to trimming and J lost 8 bases, with 15 bases between them. In regard to this clone: The antigen is undetermined.

Profiled with immunoSEQ multiplex PCR; TCRdb holds only in-frame clones, not every one. The repertoire holds some 180,000 clones, about nine tenths seen once, with more than 1.5% in the top ten. The rearrangement joins TRBV27 to TRBJ1-2; D possibly corresponds to TRBD1 (5 bases). This clonotype was obtained from an adult who received the AZD1222 COVID-19 vaccine. Sequencing was performed on peripheral blood, taken 28 days after the second AZD1222 dose. CDR3 residues: CASSLGTGNGYTF. CDR3 nucleotides: TGTGCCAGCAGTCTCGGGACGGGCAACGGCTACACCTTC.